The sequence of this T cell receptor (beta chain) was determined in a study of T-cell reconstitution after alpha-beta-depleted transplantation in children. Researchers prepared the TCRbeta library using unique molecular identifiers, the study reports. TCRdb re-called the PCR reads with MiXCR, one entry per CDR3 protein. Here the sample spans 450,000 to 600,000 distinct CDR3 sequences, under 15% being singletons. Points on this clonotype: What it binds is unknown.

General study results and limits: It was surviving recipient T cells and thymic progenitors that gave some patients high TCRbeta diversity at day 60.

The TCR originated in a male patient younger than 18 who had a stem cell transplant for acute myeloid leukemia, so the T cells may come from the graft donor. The sequencing used PBMCs, mostly from graft donor cells, collected 360 days after TCRalphabeta/CD19-depleted stem cell transplant.

The CDR3 DNA sequence: TGTGCCAGCAGCCAACAGGGGGCAGGGGACCAGTACTTC. This translates into CASSQQGAGDQYF. The chain employs TRBV12-3 or TRBV12-4 and TRBJ2-5; TRBD1 aligns across 9 bases. This CDR3 region has 13 residues. V shed 6 bases and J 10 bases; nucleotides not matched to a gene: 9.